One and the same sample provided the 23 T cell receptor beta chains below, sequenced in a study of blood T cell repertoires in COVID-19. The table came from immunoSEQ multiplex PCR; TCRdb's copy has only in-frame clones and leaves some out. In the table there are a few hundred thousand clones, just under 90% of which are singletons. The sequenced material came from PBMCs or T cells enriched from blood (not recorded which). The receptors were sampled from a woman aged 50 to 60 who had recovered from COVID-19.

The chain employs TRBV4-3 and TRBJ2-3; D is possibly TRBD2 (6 bases). The V gene lost 3 bases and the J gene lost 4 bases, with 20 bases spanning the gap. The CDR3 contains 17 residues. Germline loops: CDR1 LGHNA, CDR2 YSLEER. The CDR3 spells CASSHPRGLPESDTQYF. CDR3 DNA sequence: TGCGCCAGCAGCCATCCACGGGGACTCCCCGAGTCAGATACGCAGTATTTT.

V gene TRBV5-1 combines with J gene TRBJ2-1; the match to TRBD2 covers 15 bases. The CDR3 sequence is 18 residues long. Germline V gives CDR1 SGHRS, CDR2 YFSETQ. Germline trimming cut 5 bases from V and 6 bases from J; bases unmatched to any gene: 12. CDR3 protein: CASSILGLAGGITNEQFF. In DNA form, the CDR3 reads TGCGCCAGCAGTATCCTAGGACTAGCGGGGGGGATTACCAATGAGCAGTTCTTC.

This chain connects TRBV18 to TRBJ1-5, with 9 bases that match TRBD1. J lost 3 bases, V lost 3 bases, and 3 bases had no gene match. The length of the CDR3 is 15 residues. Germline V gives CDR1 KGHSH, CDR2 LQKENI. In DNA form, the CDR3 reads TGTGCCAGCTCACCGAACAGGGGGCCCAATCAGCCCCAGCATTTT. Its translation is CASSPNRGPNQPQHF.

The chain employs TRBV9 and TRBJ2-2; TRBD1 is a possible D gene (9 bases). There are 16 residues in the CDR3. Germline V lookup: CDR1 SGDLS, CDR2 YYNGEE. Trimming removed 3 bases at V and 3 bases at J, with 15 bases between. This CDR3 is CASSGGGTGYTGELFF. CDR3 bases: TGTGCCAGCAGCGGCGGGGGGACAGGGTACACCGGGGAGCTGTTTTTT.

The chain links TRBV10-3 to TRBJ2-5; 12 bases are shared with TRBD2. CDR3 length equals 15 residues. The V gene end was trimmed by 8 bases and the J gene end by 5 bases; junction bases not matched to a gene: 9. Germline CDR1 reads ENHRY; CDR2 reads SYGVKD. The CDR3 is CAIASGGAVGETQYF. The CDR3 nucleotides are TGTGCCATCGCTAGCGGGGGGGCCGTCGGCGAGACCCAGTACTTC.

V gene TRBV6-2 or TRBV6-3 combines with J gene TRBJ2-7, with a weak D call TRBD2 (6 bases). This CDR3 is built from 15 residues. The V gene's germline CDR1 is MNHEY and CDR2 SVGEGT. The ends were cut back, 2 bases at V and 4 bases at J, with 15 bases in the middle. The CDR3 region has the DNA TGTGCCAGCAGTTACAGCCCGGGACTTCGGTACGAGCAGTACTTC. Its translation: CASSYSPGLRYEQYF.

The chain is built from TRBV18 and TRBJ2-7; TRBD1 matches at 11 bases. Germline V CDR1 and CDR2: KGHSH, LQKENI. V lost 4 bases, J lost 3 bases, and 5 bases stayed unmatched. The CDR3 covers 15 residues. The CDR3 reads CASSRAGQGDYEQYF. CDR3 sequence (DNA): TGTGCCAGCTCACGGGCGGGACAGGGGGACTACGAGCAGTACTTC.

The gene calls are TRBV18 and TRBJ2-2; the D is unclear. V lost 8 bases and J lost 7, with 11 bases in between. Per the germline V gene, CDR1 is KGHSH and CDR2 is LQKENI. The CDR3 loop spans 12 amino acids. Here the CDR3 reads CASGERLGELFF. CDR3 bases: TGTGCCAGCGGAGAACGGCTCGGGGAGCTGTTTTTT.

The V call is TRBV9, the J call TRBJ2-2; D possibly corresponds to TRBD2 (5 bases). V was trimmed by 4 bases and J by 2 bases, leaving 18 bases between them. Germline assignment: CDR1 SGDLS and CDR2 YYNGEE. The CDR3 length is 17 residues. The CDR3 sequence is CASSSPWALGNTGELFF. DNA for the CDR3: TGTGCCAGCAGCTCCCCCTGGGCACTAGGTAACACCGGGGAGCTGTTTTTT.

The V gene is TRBV30, the J gene TRBJ2-7; 12 nucleotides align to TRBD1. The CDR3 has 15 amino acids. Germline lookup yields CDR1 GTSNPN and CDR2 SVGIG (reference sequence). V was clipped by 2 bases and J by 4 bases; unmatched bases: 6. In DNA, the CDR3 is TGTGCCTGGAGTATCGGGACAGGGGGCCCTTACGAGCAGTACTTC. Its translation is CAWSIGTGGPYEQYF.

The rearrangement links TRBV7-9 to TRBJ1-4, with D unresolved. Trimming pared 5 bases from V and 5 bases from J, leaving 15 bases between. The length of the CDR3 is 15 residues. Germline CDR1 is SEHNR and CDR2 is FQNEAQ (reference sequence). The CDR3 region has the DNA TGTGCCAGCAGCGAAAACGACGGACTGAATGAAAAACTGTTTTTT. Translated: CASSENDGLNEKLFF.

The V call is TRBV27, the J call TRBJ1-2; tentatively, D is TRBD1 (6 bases). The CDR3 runs to 16 residues. V was cut by 2 bases and J by 6 bases, with 19 bases left in between. Germline V gene data show CDR1 as MNHEY and CDR2 as SMNVEV (reference sequence). The CDR3 nucleotides read TGTGCCAGCAGTTTAATCTGGCTGGGGGCGAGGGATGGCTACACCTTC. Translated, it gives CASSLIWLGARDGYTF.

This clone was detected only once. V gene TRBV29-1 combines with J gene TRBJ1-2; a weak D match, TRBD1 (5 bases). V dropped 3 bases and J dropped 4 bases, with 12 bases sitting between them. There are 13 residues in the CDR3. CDR1 SQVTM and CDR2 ANQGSEA come from the germline V gene. The CDR3 DNA reads TGCAGCGTTGATGCAGGGCGTCTCTATGGCTACACCTTC. Translation gives CSVDAGRLYGYTF.

The chain uses TRBV10-3 and TRBJ1-6, with 8 bases that match TRBD1. The trim removed 10 bases at V and 7 bases at J, leaving 12 bases unmatched. Germline CDR1 reads ENHRY; CDR2 reads SYGVKD. This CDR3 has 15 residues. In DNA form, the CDR3 reads TGTGCCACCAATTCCGGGACAGGCTCCAATTCACCCCTCCACTTT. This gives the protein CATNSGTGSNSPLHF.

The gene calls are TRBV4-3 and TRBJ2-5; 10 bases line up with TRBD2. The CDR3 covers 15 residues. Germline loops: CDR1 LGHNA, CDR2 YSLEER. V gave up 4 bases and J gave up 2 bases; unmatched junction bases: 4. CDR3: CASSPLAGGQETQYF. The CDR3 bases are TGCGCCAGCAGCCCCTTAGCGGGGGGTCAAGAGACCCAGTACTTC.

This rearrangement joins TRBV7-9 to TRBJ2-7; weak D call: TRBD1 (5 bases). The CDR3 spans 13 residues. V was clipped by 4 bases and J by 7 bases, with 14 bases between them. Germline CDR1 SEHNR, CDR2 FQNEAQ (reference sequence). The DNA for the CDR3 is TGTGCCAGCAGCTCCCAACCACAGGAGGAGCAGTACTTC. This gives the protein CASSSQPQEEQYF.

A few counts support this clone. A read error may account for a junction end that differs from germline. V is TRBV12-3 or TRBV12-4 and J is TRBJ1-5, with 7 bases fitting TRBD1. The CDR3 is made up of 13 amino acids. The CDR3: CASSLAEDRPPHF. The CDR3 coding sequence is TGTGCCAGCAGTTTAGCGGAGGACAGGCCCCCGCATTTT.

The chain carries TRBV18 and TRBJ1-5; TRBD1 matches 7 bases. CDR3 length: 15 amino acids. The junction had 5 bases not matched to a gene; V was cut back by 3 bases and J by 3 bases. Germline-derived CDR1 and CDR2 are KGHSH and LQKENI. DNA for the CDR3: TGTGCCAGCTCACCGGTAGGGGGCTACAATCAGCCCCAGCATTTT. Its protein product is CASSPVGGYNQPQHF.

This sequence joins TRBV30 and TRBJ2-7; 8 nucleotides align to TRBD1. V was clipped by 3 bases and J by 2 bases; unmatched bases: 6. This CDR3 is built from 14 residues. From germline, CDR1 is GTSNPN and CDR2 SVGIG (reference sequence). The CDR3 loop is CAWRPGTGPYEQYF. CDR3 coding DNA: TGTGCCTGGAGACCCGGGACAGGCCCCTACGAGCAGTACTTC.

This chain uses TRBV30 with TRBJ1-2; D uncertain. Germline lookup yields CDR1 GTSNPN and CDR2 SVGIG (reference sequence). The CDR3 loop spans 13 amino acids. Trimming stripped 4 bases from V and 1 base from J, with 10 bases between. CDR3 nucleotides: TGTGCCTGGACCATCCAGGTTAACTATGGCTACACCTTC. Its protein product is CAWTIQVNYGYTF.

The V call is TRBV27, the J call TRBJ2-1; TRBD2 matches 14 bases. Germline CDR1 is MNHEY and CDR2 is SMNVEV (reference sequence). The V and J ends lost 7 bases and 1 base, in that order; junction bases with no gene match: 15. This CDR3 has 20 amino acids. CDR3 nucleotide sequence: TGTGCCAGCACCTCGCGGGGACTAGCGGGGGCGCAATTGTCCTACAATGAGCAGTTCTTC. Its protein is CASTSRGLAGAQLSYNEQFF.

This chain uses TRBV5-1 with TRBJ1-2; 7 nucleotides match TRBD1. V was pared by 3 bases and J by 3 bases, with 5 bases of the junction left unmatched. This CDR3 contains 14 residues. Germline assignment: CDR1 SGHRS and CDR2 YFSETQ. CDR3 residues: CASSSGQPYYGYTF. In DNA form, the CDR3 reads TGCGCCAGCAGCTCGGGACAGCCATACTATGGCTACACCTTC.

As to this clone: Other DNA sequences in the sample encode the same CDR3. CDR3: CASSLVSGKETQYF. CDR3 sequence (DNA): TGCGCCAGCAGCTTGGTTTCGGGGAAAGAGACCCAGTACTTC. The rearrangement uses TRBV5-1 and TRBJ2-5, with D tentatively TRBD2 (5 bases). The CDR3 consists of 14 residues. Looked up from germline, CDR1 is SGHRS and CDR2 is YFSETQ. V was cut by 0 bases and J by 3 bases, with 9 bases left in between.